These T cell receptor beta chains were read from a single sample in a study of CD8 T cells in ankylosing spondylitis. TCRdb reanalysed the 5' RACE reads using MiXCR and keeps one entry per CDR3 protein. The sample lists 450,000 to 550,000 distinct CDR3 sequences, about 5.4% occurring once. The sequencing input was blood, either unsorted or a sorted T cell fraction (not recorded which). These receptors all stem from a male donor with ankylosing spondylitis. The CDR3 runs from the conserved cysteine through the conserved F or W. A D gene is named only where the DNA matches it firmly. Rows give clone size only sometimes, using once, few, many, or a class for an expanded clone.

DNA: TGCAGTGCGTCCACTCCGGGACAGGGAAGAGATACGCAGTATTTT
CDR3: CSASTPGQGRDTQYF
V: TRBV20-1
size: many
D: TRBD1
J: TRBJ2-3
length: 15

DNA: TGTGCCAGCAGCCAAGTCCGCGGGGTCGGGACCCAGTACTTC
CDR3: CASSQVRGVGTQYF
V: TRBV4-2
size: .
D: .
J: TRBJ2-5
length: 14

DNA: TGCGCCAGCAGCCCCCTCGGAGGGACAGCAGATACGCAGTATTTT
CDR3: CASSPLGGTADTQYF
V: TRBV4-1
size: .
D: .
J: TRBJ2-3
length: 15

DNA: TGCAGCGTCTCCGGACCTTCGTGGGAGCAGTACTTC
CDR3: CSVSGPSWEQYF
V: TRBV29-1
size: many
D: .
J: TRBJ2-7
length: 12

DNA: TGTGCCAGCAGCCTTATGACTAGTGCCCATGAGCAGTTCTTC
CDR3: CASSLMTSAHEQFF
V: TRBV7-6
size: .
D: .
J: TRBJ2-1
length: 14

DNA: TGTGCCATCAGCTCACTAGCGGGGGGCTCCTACAATGAGCAGTTCTTC
CDR3: CAISSLAGGSYNEQFF
V: TRBV10-3
size: many
D: TRBD2
J: TRBJ2-1
length: 16

DNA: TGCGCCAGCAGTACCGGGACTAGCGTCATGAATGAGCAGTTCTTC
CDR3: CASSTGTSVMNEQFF
V: TRBV10-2
size: many
D: TRBD2
J: TRBJ2-1
length: 15

DNA: TGCGCCAGCAGCTTGTCTCGGGCAAGCTCCTACAATGAGCAGTTCTTC
CDR3: CASSLSRASSYNEQFF
V: TRBV5-1
size: many
D: .
J: TRBJ2-1
length: 16

DNA: TGCGCCAGCAGTGAGTCATTTGGAGCGAACACTGAAGCTTTCTTT
CDR3: CASSESFGANTEAFF
V: TRBV10-1
size: many
D: .
J: TRBJ1-1
length: 15

DNA: TGCGCCAGCAGCTTGGTTCCGGGAGGGGACAATGAGCAGTTCTTC
CDR3: CASSLVPGGDNEQFF
V: TRBV5-1
size: many
D: TRBD2
J: TRBJ2-1
length: 15

DNA: TGCAGTGCTAGCGCGGCGGAGACCTTCAATGAAAAACTGTTTTTT
CDR3: CSASAAETFNEKLFF
V: TRBV20-1
size: .
D: .
J: TRBJ1-4
length: 15

DNA: TGTGCCAGCAGTTACAGGGTTTTAGACACCGGGGAGCTGTTTTTT
CDR3: CASSYRVLDTGELFF
V: TRBV6-2/TRBV6-3
size: many
D: .
J: TRBJ2-2
length: 15

DNA: TGCAGTGCCAACCAGGGGGGGGTCAGCGCAGGCCACTTT
CDR3: CSANQGGVSAGHF
V: TRBV20-1
size: many
D: TRBD1
J: TRBJ1-6
length: 13

DNA: TGTGCCAGCAGCCAATTCAGGACCTCCTACGAGCAGTACTTC
CDR3: CASSQFRTSYEQYF
V: TRBV14
size: few
D: .
J: TRBJ2-7
length: 14

DNA: TGCAGTGTAAATCATCCGGGACTAGCGTTTCCTATCCAGTACTTC
CDR3: CSVNHPGLAFPIQYF
V: TRBV20-1
size: many
D: TRBD2
J: TRBJ2-7
length: 15

DNA: TGTGCCAGCAATACCGGCAGGATTAGCAATCAGCCCCAGCATTTT
CDR3: CASNTGRISNQPQHF
V: TRBV5-6
size: many
D: .
J: TRBJ1-5
length: 15

DNA: TGTGCCAGCAGGTCACAGGGGGCGCTTGGAAACACCATATATTTT
CDR3: CASRSQGALGNTIYF
V: TRBV28
size: many
D: TRBD1
J: TRBJ1-3
length: 15

DNA: TGCGCCAGCAGCTTGGATAGGTTCGACGAGCAGTACTTC
CDR3: CASSLDRFDEQYF
V: TRBV5-1
size: many
D: .
J: TRBJ2-7
length: 13

DNA: TGCGCCAGCAGCTTCGGGACAGTTCTCAATGAAAAACTGTTTTTT
CDR3: CASSFGTVLNEKLFF
V: TRBV5-1
size: many
D: TRBD1
J: TRBJ1-4
length: 15

DNA: TGTGCCATCAGTGGGTTGGGACTAGGGGCTCTGTTCTTC
CDR3: CAISGLGLGALFF
V: TRBV10-3
size: many
D: TRBD2
J: TRBJ2-1
length: 13

DNA: TGTGCCAGCAGTTACTCGAGTATTTGCGGGTCCCCAAGCTCCTACGAGCAGTACTTC
CDR3: CASSYSSICGSPSSYEQYF
V: TRBV6-8
size: many
D: .
J: TRBJ2-7
length: 19

DNA: TGTGCCAGCAGCCAACGGCCAGGGATCGATGGCTACACCTTC
CDR3: CASSQRPGIDGYTF
V: TRBV16
size: .
D: .
J: TRBJ1-2
length: 14

DNA: TGTGCCAGCAGCCGCCATGGGGCCCATGAGCAGTTCTTC
CDR3: CASSRHGAHEQFF
V: TRBV4-2
size: many
D: .
J: TRBJ2-1
length: 13

DNA: TGTGCCAGCACCCCGGATTCCAGGGGGGGCACTGAAGCTTTCTTT
CDR3: CASTPDSRGGTEAFF
V: TRBV27
size: .
D: TRBD1
J: TRBJ1-1
length: 15

DNA: TGTGCCAGCGGCCGGGGGACTGAAGCTTTCTTT
CDR3: CASGRGTEAFF
V: TRBV28
size: many
D: .
J: TRBJ1-1
length: 11

DNA: TGTGCCAGCAGCTTATTAGGGGCAGGGAAAGGCAATCAGCCCCAGCATTTT
CDR3: CASSLLGAGKGNQPQHF
V: TRBV11-1
size: many
D: .
J: TRBJ1-5
length: 17

DNA: TGCAGTGCTAGAGTCGGGACAGGGTATTCACCCCTCCACTTT
CDR3: CSARVGTGYSPLHF
V: TRBV20-1
size: many
D: TRBD1
J: TRBJ1-6
length: 14

DNA: TGTGCCAGCAGCTTCAACTTGAGGTGGTATGGCTACACCTTC
CDR3: CASSFNLRWYGYTF
V: TRBV7-8
size: .
D: .
J: TRBJ1-2
length: 14

DNA: TGTGCCAGCAGCTTAGAATTTCCTTCATCCGGGACCTTCTACATTGAGCAGTTCTTC
CDR3: CASSLEFPSSGTFYIEQFF
V: TRBV11-2
size: few
D: .
J: TRBJ2-1
length: 19

DNA: TGCGCCAGCAGCCCTTCTGGGACAGGGTCCTACGAGCAGTACTTC
CDR3: CASSPSGTGSYEQYF
V: TRBV4-3
size: many
D: TRBD1
J: TRBJ2-7
length: 15

DNA: TGCAGCGTCGCTACAGGGGCGGGGGAAAAACTGTTTTTT
CDR3: CSVATGAGEKLFF
V: TRBV29-1
size: many
D: TRBD1
J: TRBJ1-4
length: 13

DNA: TGTGCCAGCAGCTCAGACAGCACTTATCAGCCCCAGCATTTT
CDR3: CASSSDSTYQPQHF
V: TRBV7-2
size: many
D: .
J: TRBJ1-5
length: 14

DNA: TGTGCCATCAGCCGTGGGCATACGCAGTATTTT
CDR3: CAISRGHTQYF
V: TRBV5-8
size: .
D: .
J: TRBJ2-3
length: 11

DNA: TGTGCCAGCAGCCTTGGAAACACCATATATTTT
CDR3: CASSLGNTIYF
V: TRBV12-3/TRBV12-4
size: many
D: .
J: TRBJ1-3
length: 11

DNA: TGTGCCAGCAGCCAAGCCCGAAGTGGGGTAATTCAGTACTTC
CDR3: CASSQARSGVIQYF
V: TRBV4-2
size: many
D: .
J: TRBJ2-4
length: 14

DNA: TGTGCCAGCGGCTTCCAGGGGGCTCAGCCCCAGCATTTT
CDR3: CASGFQGAQPQHF
V: TRBV5-4
size: .
D: TRBD1
J: TRBJ1-5
length: 13

DNA: TGTGCCAGCAAGCGTCAACAGAGCACAGATACGCAGTATTTT
CDR3: CASKRQQSTDTQYF
V: TRBV6-1
size: many
D: .
J: TRBJ2-3
length: 14

DNA: TGTGCCAGCAGCCAAGGATCGGGGACCTCAAAACTGTTTTTT
CDR3: CASSQGSGTSKLFF
V: TRBV14
size: .
D: .
J: TRBJ1-4
length: 14

DNA: TGCAGTGCTACAAAGGCCGGCAGCTCTGGGGCCAACGTCCTGACTTTC
CDR3: CSATKAGSSGANVLTF
V: TRBV20-1
size: .
D: .
J: TRBJ2-6
length: 16

DNA: TGCAGCGTTGTAGCGGGAGGGCAAACAGATACGCAGTATTTT
CDR3: CSVVAGGQTDTQYF
V: TRBV29-1
size: .
D: TRBD2
J: TRBJ2-3
length: 14

DNA: TGCGCCAGCAGCCAGGGGATCACCTATGGCTACACCTTC
CDR3: CASSQGITYGYTF
V: TRBV4-1
size: many
D: .
J: TRBJ1-2
length: 13

DNA: TGTGCCAGCACCGAAACCAGGCAGAACACTGAAGCTTTCTTT
CDR3: CASTETRQNTEAFF
V: TRBV5-6
size: many
D: .
J: TRBJ1-1
length: 14

DNA: TGCGCCAGCAGCGAAACAGGGAGTCTGACTGAAGCTTTCTTT
CDR3: CASSETGSLTEAFF
V: TRBV5-1
size: many
D: .
J: TRBJ1-1
length: 14

DNA: TGTGCCACCCACAGGGCCCGCGGGGAGACCCAGTACTTC
CDR3: CATHRARGETQYF
V: TRBV28
size: few
D: .
J: TRBJ2-5
length: 13

DNA: TGTGCCAGCAGTTTTCCCCGTTGGGGTCTTGCGGGTTTGAATGAGCAGTTCTTC
CDR3: CASSFPRWGLAGLNEQFF
V: TRBV6-2/TRBV6-3
size: few
D: .
J: TRBJ2-1
length: 18

DNA: TGTGCCAGCAGCTTAGTCGCGGATTCCTACGAGCAGTACTTC
CDR3: CASSLVADSYEQYF
V: TRBV7-9
size: many
D: .
J: TRBJ2-7
length: 14

DNA: TGCAGTGCTATCCGCGGGAGCTCCTACAATGAGCAGTTCTTC
CDR3: CSAIRGSSYNEQFF
V: TRBV20-1
size: few
D: TRBD2
J: TRBJ2-1
length: 14

DNA: TGTGCCAGCAGCTGGCTTCTAGCGGGATCCTACAATGAGCAGTTCTTC
CDR3: CASSWLLAGSYNEQFF
V: TRBV5-5
size: many
D: TRBD2
J: TRBJ2-1
length: 16

DNA: TGTGCCAGCAGCTTCTTTGGGGTGACCTACGAGCAGTACTTC
CDR3: CASSFFGVTYEQYF
V: TRBV6-2/TRBV6-3
size: .
D: .
J: TRBJ2-7
length: 14

DNA: TGTGCCAGCAGTGCCAACAGGGTAGGCTCCTACAATGAGCAGTTCTTC
CDR3: CASSANRVGSYNEQFF
V: TRBV2
size: once
D: .
J: TRBJ2-1
length: 16